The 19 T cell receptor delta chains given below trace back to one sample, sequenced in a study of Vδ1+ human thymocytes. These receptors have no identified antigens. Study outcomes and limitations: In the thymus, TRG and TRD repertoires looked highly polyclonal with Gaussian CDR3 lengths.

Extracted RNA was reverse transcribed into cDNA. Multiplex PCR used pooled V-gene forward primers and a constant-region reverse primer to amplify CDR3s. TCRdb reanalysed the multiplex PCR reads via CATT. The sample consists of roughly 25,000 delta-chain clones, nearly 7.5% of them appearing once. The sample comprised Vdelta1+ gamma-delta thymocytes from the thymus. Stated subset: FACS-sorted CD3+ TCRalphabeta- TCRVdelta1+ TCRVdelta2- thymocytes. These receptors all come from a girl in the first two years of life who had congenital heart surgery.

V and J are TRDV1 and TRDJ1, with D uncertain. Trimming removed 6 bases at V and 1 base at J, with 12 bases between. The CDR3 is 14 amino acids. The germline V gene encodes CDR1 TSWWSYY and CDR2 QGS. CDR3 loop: CALGEFSPTDKLIF. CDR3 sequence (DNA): TGTGCTCTTGGAGAATTCTCACCCACCGATAAACTCATCTTT.

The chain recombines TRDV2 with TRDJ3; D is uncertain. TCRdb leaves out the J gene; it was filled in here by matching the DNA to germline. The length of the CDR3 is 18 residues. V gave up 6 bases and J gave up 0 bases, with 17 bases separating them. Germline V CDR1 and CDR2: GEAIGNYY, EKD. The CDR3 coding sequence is TGTGCCTGTCTTAGTGTCGGGCTGAGCTCCTGGGACACCCGACAGATGTTTTTC. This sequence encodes CACLSVGLSSWDTRQMFF.

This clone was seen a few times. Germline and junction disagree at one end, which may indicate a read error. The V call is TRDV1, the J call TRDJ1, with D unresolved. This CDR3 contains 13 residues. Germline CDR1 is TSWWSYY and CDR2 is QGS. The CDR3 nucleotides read TGTGCTCTTGGGGAACTCCTCACCGATAAACCCATCTTT. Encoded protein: CALGELLTDKPIF.

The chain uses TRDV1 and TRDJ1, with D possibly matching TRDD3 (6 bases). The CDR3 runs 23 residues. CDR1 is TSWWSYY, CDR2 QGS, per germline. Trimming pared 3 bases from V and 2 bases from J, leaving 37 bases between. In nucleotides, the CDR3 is TGTGCTCTTGGGGATACAAGGTCCCCTAAGCTACTGGGTCTTGGGAGTGGTACCGATAAACTCATCTTT. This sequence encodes CALGDTRSPKLLGLGSGTDKLIF.

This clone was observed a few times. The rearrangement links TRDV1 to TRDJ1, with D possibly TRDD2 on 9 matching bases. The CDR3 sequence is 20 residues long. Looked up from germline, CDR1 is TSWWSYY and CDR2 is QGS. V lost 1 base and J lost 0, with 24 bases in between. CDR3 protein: CALGEPLPSYGGGYTDKLIF. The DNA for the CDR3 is TGTGCTCTTGGGGAACCCCTACCTTCCTACGGTGGGGGATACACCGATAAACTCATCTTT.

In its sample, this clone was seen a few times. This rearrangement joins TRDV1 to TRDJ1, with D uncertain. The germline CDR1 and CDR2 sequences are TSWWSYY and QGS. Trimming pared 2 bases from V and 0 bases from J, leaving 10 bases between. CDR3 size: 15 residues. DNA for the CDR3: TGTGCTCTTGGGGAAAGGAGTATGTACACCGATAAACTCATCTTT. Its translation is CALGERSMYTDKLIF.

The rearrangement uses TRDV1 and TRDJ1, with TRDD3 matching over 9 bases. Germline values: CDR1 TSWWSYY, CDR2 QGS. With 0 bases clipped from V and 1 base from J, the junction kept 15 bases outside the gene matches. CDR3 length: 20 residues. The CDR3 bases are TGTGCTCTTGGGGAACTGGGGGATACTCACGGTTGCGGCTTCACCGATAAACTCATCTTT. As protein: CALGELGDTHGCGFTDKLIF.

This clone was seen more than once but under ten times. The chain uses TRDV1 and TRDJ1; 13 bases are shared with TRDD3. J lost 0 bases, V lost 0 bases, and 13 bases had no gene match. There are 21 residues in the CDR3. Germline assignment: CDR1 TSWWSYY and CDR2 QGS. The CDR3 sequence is CALGELDLLGDTRGYTDKLIF. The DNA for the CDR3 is TGTGCTCTTGGGGAACTGGACCTACTGGGGGATACGAGGGGGTACACCGATAAACTCATCTTT.

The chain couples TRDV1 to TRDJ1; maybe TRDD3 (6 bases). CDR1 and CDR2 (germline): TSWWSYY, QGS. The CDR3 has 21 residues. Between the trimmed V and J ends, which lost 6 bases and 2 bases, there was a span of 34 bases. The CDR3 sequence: CALGSTWPQRNPGDPTDKLIF. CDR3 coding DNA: TGTGCTCTTGGCTCCACCTGGCCTCAGCGAAACCCGGGGGACCCGACCGATAAACTCATCTTT.

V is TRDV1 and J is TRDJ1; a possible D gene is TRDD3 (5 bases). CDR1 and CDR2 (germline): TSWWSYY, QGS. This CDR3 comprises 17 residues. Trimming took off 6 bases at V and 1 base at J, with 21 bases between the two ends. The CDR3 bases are TGTGCTCTTGGAATGCCCCCCATGCGGGATTGCACCGATAAACTCATCTTT. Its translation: CALGMPPMRDCTDKLIF.

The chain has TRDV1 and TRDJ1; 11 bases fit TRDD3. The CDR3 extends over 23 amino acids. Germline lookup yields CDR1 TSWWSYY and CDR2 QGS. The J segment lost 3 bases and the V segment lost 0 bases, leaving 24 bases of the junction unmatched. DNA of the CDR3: TGTGCTCTTGGGGAACTGAGCCCAAGCCCGCCCGTGGTGGGGGATACGCGGTCCGATAAACTCATCTTT. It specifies CALGELSPSPPVVGDTRSDKLIF.

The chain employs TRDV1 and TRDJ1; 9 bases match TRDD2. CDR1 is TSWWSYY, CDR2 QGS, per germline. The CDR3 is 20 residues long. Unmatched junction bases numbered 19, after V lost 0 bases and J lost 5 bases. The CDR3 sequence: CALGELRSFLPGYPRDKLIF. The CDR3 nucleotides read TGTGCTCTTGGGGAACTTAGATCCTTCCTACCCGGATACCCCAGGGATAAACTCATCTTT.

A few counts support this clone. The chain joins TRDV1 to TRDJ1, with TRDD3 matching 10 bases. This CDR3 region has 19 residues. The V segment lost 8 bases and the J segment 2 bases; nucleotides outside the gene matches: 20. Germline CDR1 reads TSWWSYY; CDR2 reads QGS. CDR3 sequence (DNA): TGTGCTCTTACTGATTCTTTTCTACGTTGGGGGATACTAACCGATAAACTCATCTTT. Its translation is CALTDSFLRWGILTDKLIF.

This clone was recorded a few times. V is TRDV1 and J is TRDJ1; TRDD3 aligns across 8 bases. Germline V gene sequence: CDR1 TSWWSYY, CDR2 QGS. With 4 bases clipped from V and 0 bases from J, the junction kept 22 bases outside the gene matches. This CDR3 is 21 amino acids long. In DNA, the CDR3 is TGTGCTCTTGGGGGAACCACGAATCCTTTACTGGGGGCCTGCTACACCGATAAACTCATCTTT. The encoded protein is CALGGTTNPLLGACYTDKLIF.

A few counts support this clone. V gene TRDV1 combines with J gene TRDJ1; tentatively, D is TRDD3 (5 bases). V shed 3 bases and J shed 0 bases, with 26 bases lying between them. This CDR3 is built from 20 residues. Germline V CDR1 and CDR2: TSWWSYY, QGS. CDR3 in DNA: TGTGCTCTTGGGGACCTGCGTTTCTCGGGGACCCACGAAAACACCGATAAACTCATCTTT. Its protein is CALGDLRFSGTHENTDKLIF.

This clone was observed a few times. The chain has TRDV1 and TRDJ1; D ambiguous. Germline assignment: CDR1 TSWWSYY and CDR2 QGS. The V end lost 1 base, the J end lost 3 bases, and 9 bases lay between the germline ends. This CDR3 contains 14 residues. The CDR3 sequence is CALGERLKADKLIF. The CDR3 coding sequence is TGTGCTCTTGGGGAACGTCTGAAGGCCGATAAACTCATCTTT.

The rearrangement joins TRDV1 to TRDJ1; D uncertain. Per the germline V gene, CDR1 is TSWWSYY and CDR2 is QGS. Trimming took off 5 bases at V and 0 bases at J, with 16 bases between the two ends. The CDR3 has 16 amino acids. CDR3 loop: CALGNLERRDTDKLIF. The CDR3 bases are TGTGCTCTTGGGAACCTGGAACGACGGGACACCGATAAACTCATCTTT.

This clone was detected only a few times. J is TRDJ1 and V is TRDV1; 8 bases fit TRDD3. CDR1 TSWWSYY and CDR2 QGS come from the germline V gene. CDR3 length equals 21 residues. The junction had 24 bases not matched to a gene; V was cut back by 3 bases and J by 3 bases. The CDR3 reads CALGDFLLRLGASPLADKLIF. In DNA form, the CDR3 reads TGTGCTCTTGGGGACTTCCTCCTACGACTGGGGGCATCCCCTTTAGCCGATAAACTCATCTTT.

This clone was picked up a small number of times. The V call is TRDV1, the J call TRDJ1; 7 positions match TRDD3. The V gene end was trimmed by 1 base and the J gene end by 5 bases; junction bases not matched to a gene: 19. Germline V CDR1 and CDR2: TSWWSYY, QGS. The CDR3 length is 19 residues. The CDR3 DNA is TGTGCTCTTGGGGAACAGAGGGCTACGAGGGATACAGGTCGGGATAAACTCATCTTT. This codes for CALGEQRATRDTGRDKLIF.